These 21 T cell receptor beta chains were sequenced from one sample in a study of T cell changes during pregnancy in multiple sclerosis. TCRdb's copy holds only in-frame clones and misses some; the assay was immunoSEQ multiplex PCR. The data contain tens of thousands of clones, 91% of them singletons. Source: CD4+ T cells from peripheral blood mononuclear cells, taken in the third trimester of pregnancy. These receptors originate from a female donor in good health, enrolled as a control in a pregnancy study.

The gene calls are TRBV7-8 and TRBJ2-7, with a possible D match to TRBD1 (6 bases). The CDR3 loop spans 13 amino acids. Germline lookup yields CDR1 SGHVS and CDR2 FQNEAQ. V shed 1 base and J shed 2 bases, with 6 bases lying between them. CDR3 in amino acids: CASSLEGAYEQYF. DNA of the CDR3: TGTGCCAGCAGCTTAGAGGGGGCCTACGAGCAGTACTTC. The variable domain in full, completed from reference TRBV7-8 and TRBJ2-7, reads GAGVSQSPRYKVAKRGQDVALRCDPISGHVSLFWYQQALGQGPEFLTYFQNEAQLDKSGLPSDRFFAERPEGSVSTLKIQRTQQEDSAVYLCASSLEGAYEQYFGPGTRLTVT.

The chain employs TRBV25-1 and TRBJ1-2; 7 bases are shared with TRBD1. From germline, CDR1 is MGHDK and CDR2 SYGVNS. Unmatched junction bases numbered 12, after V lost 7 bases and J lost 7 bases. The CDR3 runs 14 residues. Written as DNA, the CDR3 is TGTGCCAGCACCACCCTAGGGGGCGCGGGTGGCTACACCTTC. This translates into CASTTLGGAGGYTF.

The chain joins TRBV5-1 to TRBJ1-4; D is undetermined. The CDR3 totals 13 residues. With 0 bases removed from V and 6 bases from J, the gap between germline ends came to 6 bases. The germline V gene has CDR1 SGHRS and CDR2 YFSETQ. DNA of the CDR3: TGCGCCAGCAGCTTGGGAAGCGATGAAAAACTGTTTTTT. The encoded protein is CASSLGSDEKLFF.

In DNA, the CDR3 is TGTGCCAGCAGTTACTCTGGGGGGGGGCCAGGGGAGACCCAGTACTTC. This translates into CASSYSGGGPGETQYF. The chain carries TRBV6-6 and TRBJ2-5; D may be TRBD2 (7 bases). V shed 0 bases and J shed 5 bases, with 16 bases lying between them. This CDR3 region has 16 residues. Germline values: CDR1 MNHNY, CDR2 SVGAGI (reference sequence).

CDR3 residues: CASQTGLNTEAFF. CDR3 sequence (DNA): TGTGCCAGCCAGACAGGGTTGAACACTGAAGCTTTCTTT. The chain combines TRBV7-9 with TRBJ1-1, with 7 bases matching TRBD1. Germline V gene lookup returns CDR1 SEHNR and CDR2 FQNEAQ (reference sequence). The length of the CDR3 is 13 residues. J lost 0 bases, V lost 8 bases, and 3 bases had no gene match.

The V and J genes are TRBV19 and TRBJ2-5; 8 nucleotides line up with TRBD1. V was pared by 1 base and J by 5 bases, with 3 bases of the junction left unmatched. The CDR3 sequence is 14 residues long. Germline V gene lookup returns CDR1 LNHDA and CDR2 SQIVND (reference sequence). This chain's CDR3 is CASSIGQGAETQYF. The DNA of the CDR3 is TGTGCCAGTAGTATAGGGCAGGGGGCTGAGACCCAGTACTTC.

V and J are TRBV27 and TRBJ2-7; possibly TRBD1 for D (5 bases). V was cut by 5 bases and J by 7 bases, with 24 bases left in between. The CDR3 spans 16 residues. Germline values: CDR1 MNHEY, CDR2 SMNVEV (reference sequence). This CDR3 is CASSVTPGSLIGEQYF. DNA for the CDR3: TGTGCCAGCAGTGTCACTCCAGGGTCTCTCATCGGAGAGCAGTACTTC.

This clone was observed a few times. The CDR3 protein is CAWRRDFLEQFF. Here the CDR3 DNA reads TGTGCCTGGAGACGGGACTTTTTAGAGCAGTTCTTC. V gene TRBV30 combines with J gene TRBJ2-1; D possibly corresponds to TRBD2 (6 bases). Trimming pared 3 bases from V and 10 bases from J, leaving 13 bases between. This CDR3 comprises 12 residues. CDR1 GTSNPN and CDR2 SVGIG come from the germline V gene (reference sequence).

In DNA form, the CDR3 reads TGTGCCAGCAGTGATGGGGGGGCGACAACTAATGAAAAACTGTTTTTT. This sequence encodes CASSDGGATTNEKLFF. This chain connects TRBV27 to TRBJ1-4, with a tentative D call TRBD1 (6 bases). The CDR3 loop spans 16 amino acids. The V end was cut by 5 bases, the J end by 0 bases, with 13 bases between. The germline CDR1 and CDR2 sequences are MNHEY and SMNVEV (reference sequence).

This chain joins TRBV30 and TRBJ1-3; 8 bases are a match to TRBD1. With V trimmed by 2 bases and J by 2 bases, 2 bases remained unmatched. CDR1 is GTSNPN and CDR2 is SVGIG in the germline V gene (reference sequence). The CDR3 runs to 14 residues. CDR3 region: CAWSQGAAGNTIYF. The DNA for the CDR3 is TGTGCCTGGAGTCAGGGGGCAGCTGGAAACACCATATATTTT.

The chain has TRBV5-6 and TRBJ1-2; D is uncertain. Germline CDR1 is SGHDT and CDR2 is YYEEEE. The CDR3 spans 15 residues. Trimming shortened V by 4 bases and J by 0 bases, and 13 bases separated the two germline ends. The CDR3 DNA reads as TGTGCCAGCAGCCCCCGCGAGGGATCTAACTATGGCTACACCTTC. Translating it yields CASSPREGSNYGYTF.

J is TRBJ2-7 and V is TRBV6-6, with D unclear. V was clipped by 6 bases and J by 0 bases, with 9 bases between them. The germline V gene encodes CDR1 MNHNY and CDR2 SVGAGI (reference sequence). CDR3 size: 13 residues. CDR3 in amino acids: CASSPVRSYEQYF. In nucleotides, the CDR3 is TGTGCCAGCAGCCCAGTACGCTCCTACGAGCAGTACTTC.

The chain joins TRBV7-6 to TRBJ2-7, with D maybe TRBD2 (5 bases). The ends were cut back, 1 base at V and 3 bases at J, with 13 bases in the middle. CDR1 SGHVS and CDR2 FNYEAQ come from the germline V gene. The CDR3 length is 15 residues. This CDR3 is CASSLDEGFSYEQYF. CDR3 nucleotide sequence: TGTGCCAGCAGCTTAGATGAGGGTTTTAGCTACGAGCAGTACTTC.

The chain combines TRBV7-2 with TRBJ2-1, with TRBD1 as a possible D gene (5 bases). This CDR3 has 16 amino acids. V was trimmed by 1 base and J by 4 bases, leaving 14 bases between them. From germline, CDR1 is SGHTA and CDR2 FQGNSA. The CDR3 DNA follows: TGTGCCAGCAGCTTAGTAGTCAGGGCCGGATACAATGAGCAGTTCTTC. Translated, it gives CASSLVVRAGYNEQFF.

V is TRBV4-2 and J is TRBJ1-4, with D maybe TRBD1 (6 bases). Germline loops: CDR1 LGHNA, CDR2 YNFKEQ. The CDR3 has 14 amino acids. Trimming took off 1 base at V and 6 bases at J, with 9 bases between the two ends. In nucleotides, the CDR3 is TGTGCCAGCAGCCAAGGGACAGAGTATGAAAAACTGTTTTTT. Translated, it gives CASSQGTEYEKLFF.

V usage is TRBV30 and J usage is TRBJ2-7; D not resolved. CDR1 is GTSNPN, CDR2 SVGIG, per germline (reference sequence). Trimming took off 0 bases at V and 2 bases at J, with 5 bases between the two ends. The CDR3 covers 12 residues. CDR3 region: CAWSVLAYEQYF. In nucleotides, the CDR3 is TGTGCCTGGAGTGTACTGGCCTACGAGCAGTACTTC.

This sequence joins TRBV7-8 and TRBJ2-4; a possible D gene is TRBD2 (5 bases). The germline V gene has CDR1 SGHVS and CDR2 FQNEAQ. V shed 1 base and J shed 1 base, with 8 bases lying between them. This CDR3 has 15 residues. CDR3 sequence reads: CASSLEGAAKNIQYF. CDR3 coding DNA: TGTGCCAGCAGCTTAGAGGGAGCGGCCAAAAACATTCAGTACTTC.

The chain joins TRBV2 to TRBJ1-2, with D perhaps TRBD1 (5 bases). The V end lost 3 bases, the J end lost 5 bases, and 16 bases lay between the germline ends. Looked up from germline, CDR1 is SNHLY and CDR2 is FYNNEI. The CDR3 is 15 amino acids. The CDR3 spells CASSDAGVLDYGYTF. Here the CDR3 DNA reads TGTGCCAGCAGTGACGCGGGGGTTTTGGATTATGGCTACACCTTC.

The J gene is TRBJ2-3, the V gene TRBV5-4; D might be TRBD2 (5 bases). V gave up 4 bases and J gave up 1 base, with 13 bases separating them. The CDR3 covers 15 residues. CDR1 is SGHNT and CDR2 is YYREEE in the germline V gene (reference sequence). The CDR3 sequence is CASSRYGERTDTQYF. CDR3 coding DNA: TGTGCCAGCAGCCGTTACGGGGAGCGCACAGATACGCAGTATTTT.

This clone showed up just once. J is TRBJ1-1 and V is TRBV11-3; D is uncertain. The germline V and J ends were trimmed by 0 bases and 4 bases, with 6 bases remaining between them. The CDR3 runs to 13 residues. Germline V gives CDR1 SGHNT, CDR2 YENEEA. The CDR3 is CASSLEETTEAFF. CDR3 nucleotide sequence: TGTGCCAGCAGCTTAGAGGAGACCACTGAAGCTTTCTTT.

The rearrangement uses TRBV11-2 and TRBJ2-1, with TRBD2 matching over 7 bases. V lost 1 base to trimming and J lost 13 bases; unmatched junction nucleotides: 13. CDR1 is SGHAT, CDR2 FQNNGV, per germline. The CDR3 loop spans 15 amino acids. CDR3 sequence reads: CASSLGSRGRGGQFF. CDR3 nucleotides: TGTGCCAGCAGCTTAGGGAGTCGGGGGAGGGGCGGACAGTTCTTC.